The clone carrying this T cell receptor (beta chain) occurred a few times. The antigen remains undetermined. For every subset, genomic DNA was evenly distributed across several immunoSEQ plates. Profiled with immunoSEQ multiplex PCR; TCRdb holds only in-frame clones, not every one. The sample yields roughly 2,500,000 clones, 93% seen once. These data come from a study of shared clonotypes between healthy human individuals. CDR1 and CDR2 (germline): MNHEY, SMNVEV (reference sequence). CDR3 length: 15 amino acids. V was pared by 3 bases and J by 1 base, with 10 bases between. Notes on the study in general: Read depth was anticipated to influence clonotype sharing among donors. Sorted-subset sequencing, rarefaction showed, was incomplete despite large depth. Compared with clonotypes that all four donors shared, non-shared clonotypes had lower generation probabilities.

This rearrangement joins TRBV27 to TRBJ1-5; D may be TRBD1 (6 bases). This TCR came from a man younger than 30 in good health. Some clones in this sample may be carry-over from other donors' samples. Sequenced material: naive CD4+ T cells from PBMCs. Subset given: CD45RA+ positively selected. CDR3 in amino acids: CASSFRGRSNQPQHF. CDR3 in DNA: TGTGCCAGCAGTTTCCGGGGGCGCAGCAATCAGCCCCAGCATTTT.